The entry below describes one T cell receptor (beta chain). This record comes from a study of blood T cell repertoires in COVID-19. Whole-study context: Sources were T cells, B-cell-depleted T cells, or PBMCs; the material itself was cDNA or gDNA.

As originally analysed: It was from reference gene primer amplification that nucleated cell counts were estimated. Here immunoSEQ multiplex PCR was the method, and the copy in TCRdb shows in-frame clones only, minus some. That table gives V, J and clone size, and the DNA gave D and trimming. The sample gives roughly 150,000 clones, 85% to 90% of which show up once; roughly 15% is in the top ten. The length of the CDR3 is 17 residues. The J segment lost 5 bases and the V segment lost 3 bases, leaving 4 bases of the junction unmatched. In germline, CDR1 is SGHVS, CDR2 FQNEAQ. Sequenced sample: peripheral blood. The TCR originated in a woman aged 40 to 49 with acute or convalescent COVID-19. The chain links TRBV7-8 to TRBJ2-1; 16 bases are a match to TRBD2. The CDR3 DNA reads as TGTGCCAGCAGCTTGGGACTAGCGGGGGGGCGGGACAATGAGCAGTTCTTC. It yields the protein CASSLGLAGGRDNEQFF.